This T cell receptor (beta chain) was documented in a study of memory CD4+ T cells and cytomegalovirus serostatus. Study results and caveats: Of under 200 reported CMV TCRbeta sequences, roughly 67 were found in memory CD4+ repertoires. Suggested: most of the CMV-linked TCR signature lies in CD4+ memory cells.

Methods used by the authors: After removing out-of-frame reads, around 2,000,000 distinct TCRbeta sequences remained. Assay: immunoSEQ multiplex PCR; the TCRdb copy retains only in-frame clones and omits some. The V and J calls and clone size come from that table; D and trimming were worked out from the DNA. The table lists tens of thousands of clones, about 76% of them singletons. Single viable CD3+CD4+CD8-CD45RO+ cells were sorted as the memory CD4+ T cells. Serum IgG to CMV pp150, pp28, p38 and p52 defined serostatus. In regard to this clone: Its cognate antigen is unknown.

The specimen sequenced was memory CD4+ T cells from blood. This TCR was recovered from an adult in good health and CMV-seropositive.

For the CDR3, the DNA is TGCGCCAGCAGACCAAGACAGGGACTCTACGAGCAGTACTTC. The encoded protein is CASRPRQGLYEQYF. The V and J genes are TRBV5-1 and TRBJ2-7; D might be TRBD1 (7 bases). There are 14 residues in the CDR3. Germline CDR1 reads SGHRS; CDR2 reads YFSETQ. With 5 bases removed from V and 3 bases from J, the gap between germline ends came to 15 bases.